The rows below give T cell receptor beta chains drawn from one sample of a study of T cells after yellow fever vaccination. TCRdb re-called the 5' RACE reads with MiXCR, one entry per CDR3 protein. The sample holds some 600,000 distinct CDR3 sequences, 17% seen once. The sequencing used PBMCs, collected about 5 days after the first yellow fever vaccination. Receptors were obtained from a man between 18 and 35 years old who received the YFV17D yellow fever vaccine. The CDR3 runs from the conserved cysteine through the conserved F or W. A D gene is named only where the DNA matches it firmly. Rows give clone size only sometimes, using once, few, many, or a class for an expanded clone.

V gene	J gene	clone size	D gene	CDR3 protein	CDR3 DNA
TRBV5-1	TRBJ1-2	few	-	CASSLVPDPPNYGYTF	TGCGCCAGCAGCTTGGTCCCGGACCCACCAAACTATGGCTACACCTTC
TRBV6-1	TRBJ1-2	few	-	CASREEGGAEYGYTF	TGTGCCAGCAGAGAGGAGGGGGGCGCTGAATATGGCTACACCTTC
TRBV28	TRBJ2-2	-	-	CASTPQPRLTNTGELFF	TGTGCCAGCACCCCCCAACCACGGCTTACGAACACCGGGGAGCTGTTTTTT
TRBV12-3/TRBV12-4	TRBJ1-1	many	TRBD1	CASSRQGAYTEAFF	TGTGCCAGCAGCAGACAGGGGGCCTACACTGAAGCTTTCTTT
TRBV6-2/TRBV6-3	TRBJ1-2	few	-	CASSPYRSLCTF	TGTGCCAGCAGCCCCTACAGGTCGTTATGCACCTTC
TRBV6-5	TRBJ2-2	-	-	CASSYSTFRPRRNTGELFF	TGTGCCAGCAGTTACTCGACCTTCAGGCCCCGACGGAATACCGGGGAGCTGTTTTTT
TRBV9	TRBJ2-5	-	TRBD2	CASSAPSLAGIGETQYF	TGTGCCAGCAGCGCCCCATCGCTAGCGGGGATTGGAGAGACCCAGTACTTC
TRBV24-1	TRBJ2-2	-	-	CATSRPQGVGTGELFF	TGTGCCACCAGCAGGCCACAGGGTGTCGGCACCGGGGAGCTGTTTTTT
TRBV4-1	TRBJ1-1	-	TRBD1	CASSLGQDRYNTEAFF	TGCGCCAGCAGCCTAGGGCAGGACAGGTATAACACTGAAGCTTTCTTT
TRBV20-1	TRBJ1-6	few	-	CSASRATVGVSPLHF	TGCAGTGCTAGTCGGGCGACGGTCGGGGTTTCACCCCTCCACTTT
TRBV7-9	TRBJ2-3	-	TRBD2	CASSSWRTSGVDTQYF	TGTGCCAGCAGCTCGTGGAGGACTAGCGGGGTTGATACGCAGTATTTT
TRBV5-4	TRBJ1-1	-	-	CASSPQGRDTEAFF	TGTGCCAGCAGCCCCCAGGGAAGAGACACTGAAGCTTTCTTT
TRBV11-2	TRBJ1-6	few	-	CASSPRTADNSPLHF	TGTGCCAGCAGCCCTAGGACAGCTGATAATTCACCCCTCCACTTT
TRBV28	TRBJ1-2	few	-	CASSTNVGYTF	TGTGCCAGCTCGACGAACGTCGGCTACACCTTC
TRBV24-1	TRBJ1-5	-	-	CATSDQDSNQPQHF	TGTGCCACCAGTGACCAGGATAGCAATCAGCCCCAGCATTTT
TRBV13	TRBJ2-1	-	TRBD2	CASSPSGGSSGGYNEQFF	TGTGCCAGCAGCCCCTCCGGGGGGAGTAGCGGGGGCTACAATGAGCAGTTCTTC
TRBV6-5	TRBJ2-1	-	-	CASSYTGPNEQFF	TGTGCCAGCAGTTATACAGGCCCTAATGAGCAGTTCTTC
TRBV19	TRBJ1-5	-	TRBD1	CASKRRRQGALSNQPQHF	TGTGCCAGTAAACGAAGGCGACAGGGGGCCCTTAGCAATCAGCCCCAGCATTTT
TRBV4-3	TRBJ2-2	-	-	CASSQGDSGELFF	TGCGCCAGCAGCCAAGGGGATTCCGGGGAGCTGTTTTTT
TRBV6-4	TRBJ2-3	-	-	CASSFPPSSDTQYF	TGTGCCAGCAGTTTCCCACCTAGTTCCGATACGCAGTATTTT
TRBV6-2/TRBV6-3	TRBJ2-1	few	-	CASSYVSYNEQFF	TGTGCCAGCAGTTACGTATCCTACAATGAGCAGTTCTTC
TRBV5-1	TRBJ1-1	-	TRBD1	CASSGGGEDTEAFF	TGCGCCAGCAGCGGAGGGGGCGAGGACACTGAAGCTTTCTTT
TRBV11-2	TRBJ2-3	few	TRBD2	CASSLRVGASGGFTDTQYF	TGTGCCAGCAGCTTACGGGTTGGGGCTAGCGGGGGGTTCACAGATACGCAGTATTTT
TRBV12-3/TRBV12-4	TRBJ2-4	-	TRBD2	CASSGLAGRLAKNIQYF	TGTGCCAGCAGCGGACTAGCGGGAAGACTAGCCAAAAACATTCAGTACTTC
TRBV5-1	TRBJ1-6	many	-	CASSEVGSPLHF	TGCGCCAGCAGCGAGGTCGGTTCACCCCTCCACTTT
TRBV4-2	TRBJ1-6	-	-	CASRSVEGNSPLHF	TGTGCCAGCAGATCCGTCGAGGGGAACTCACCCCTCCACTTT
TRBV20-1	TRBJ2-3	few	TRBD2	CSARGVAGEVTDTQYF	TGCAGTGCTAGAGGGGTAGCGGGGGAGGTCACAGATACGCAGTATTTT
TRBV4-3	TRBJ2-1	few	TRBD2	CASSQSGGALNEQFF	TGCGCCAGCAGCCAGAGCGGGGGGGCCCTCAATGAGCAGTTCTTC
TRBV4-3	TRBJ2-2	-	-	CASSQETGNTGELFF	TGCGCCAGCAGCCAAGAAACCGGAAACACCGGGGAGCTGTTTTTT
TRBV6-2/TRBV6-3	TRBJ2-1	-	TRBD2	CARAGLAGKSSYNEQFF	TGTGCCAGGGCGGGACTAGCGGGGAAAAGCTCCTACAATGAGCAGTTCTTC
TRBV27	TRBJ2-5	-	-	CASSLDMQETQYF	TGTGCCAGCAGTTTGGACATGCAAGAGACCCAGTACTTC
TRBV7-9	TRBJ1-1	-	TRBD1	CASSSRQGAHHTEAFF	TGTGCCAGCAGCAGTCGACAGGGGGCTCACCACACTGAAGCTTTCTTT
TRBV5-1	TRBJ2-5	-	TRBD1	CASSSLGGFETQYF	TGCGCCAGCAGCTCCCTAGGGGGCTTCGAGACCCAGTACTTC
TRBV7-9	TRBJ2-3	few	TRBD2	CASSLGRGAATDTQYF	TGTGCCAGCAGCTTAGGGCGGGGGGCCGCTACAGATACGCAGTATTTT
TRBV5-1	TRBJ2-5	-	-	CASRLQGSQETQYF	TGCGCCAGCCGGCTTCAGGGGTCCCAAGAGACCCAGTACTTC
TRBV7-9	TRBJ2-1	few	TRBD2	CASSTSGGTYNEQFF	TGTGCCAGCAGCACTAGCGGGGGGACCTACAATGAGCAGTTCTTC
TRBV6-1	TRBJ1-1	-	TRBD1	CASRAGQGGAEAFF	TGTGCCAGCAGGGCCGGACAGGGAGGGGCTGAAGCTTTCTTT
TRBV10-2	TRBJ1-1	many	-	CASSDPGTNTEAFF	TGCGCCAGCAGTGACCCAGGAACAAACACTGAAGCTTTCTTT
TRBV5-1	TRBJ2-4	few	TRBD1	CASSSMDRAYEKNIQYF	TGCGCCAGCAGCTCCATGGACAGGGCCTACGAGAAAAACATTCAGTACTTC
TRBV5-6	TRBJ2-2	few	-	CASSFPKLNSAGELFF	TGTGCCAGCAGCTTTCCGAAGCTGAACTCCGCCGGGGAGCTGTTTTTT
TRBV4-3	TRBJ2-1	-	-	CASSQDPAASYNEQFF	TGCGCCAGCAGCCAAGACCCGGCTGCATCCTACAATGAGCAGTTCTTC
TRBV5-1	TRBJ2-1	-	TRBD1	CASSLLRDRYRMDSYNEQFF	TGCGCCAGCAGCTTGCTACGGGACAGGTACCGCATGGACTCCTACAATGAGCAGTTCTTC
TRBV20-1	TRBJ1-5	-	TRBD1	CSARRVLGGGSNQPQHF	TGCAGTGCTAGACGAGTCCTAGGGGGCGGTAGCAATCAGCCCCAGCATTTT
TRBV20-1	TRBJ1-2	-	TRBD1	CSARQGVLGYTF	TGCAGTGCTAGACAGGGGGTTCTCGGCTACACCTTC
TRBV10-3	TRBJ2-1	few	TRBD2	CAISERGGGAEFF	TGTGCCATCAGTGAGAGAGGCGGGGGGGCTGAGTTCTTC
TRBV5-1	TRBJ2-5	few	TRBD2	CASSPSGGAQETQYF	TGCGCCAGCAGCCCGAGCGGGGGTGCTCAAGAGACCCAGTACTTC
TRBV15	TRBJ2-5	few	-	CATSRAQQGWETQYF	TGTGCCACCAGCAGAGCCCAACAGGGCTGGGAGACCCAGTACTTC
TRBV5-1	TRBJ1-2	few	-	CASSLQGVGYTF	TGCGCCAGCAGCTTACAGGGAGTTGGCTACACCTTC
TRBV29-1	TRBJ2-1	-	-	CSVVGAAHDSYNEQFF	TGCAGCGTTGTAGGAGCGGCCCACGACTCCTACAATGAGCAGTTCTTC
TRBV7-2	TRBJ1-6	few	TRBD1	CASKTSWGQLGSPLHF	TGTGCCAGCAAGACGAGCTGGGGACAGCTGGGTTCACCCCTCCACTTT
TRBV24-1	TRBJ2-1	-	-	CATSARGYNEQFF	TGTGCCACCAGTGCCCGGGGCTACAATGAGCAGTTCTTC
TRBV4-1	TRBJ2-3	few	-	CASKGVSTDTQYF	TGCGCCAGCAAAGGGGTTAGCACAGATACGCAGTATTTT
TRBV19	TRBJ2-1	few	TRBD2	CASSRLAGNEQFF	TGTGCCAGTAGTAGACTAGCGGGGAATGAGCAGTTCTTC
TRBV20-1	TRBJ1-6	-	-	CSARSWESPPLHF	TGCAGTGCTAGGTCTTGGGAGTCGCCACCCCTCCACTTT
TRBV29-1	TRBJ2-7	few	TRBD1	CSATRDRGSYEQYF	TGCAGCGCTACCCGGGACAGGGGCTCCTACGAGCAGTACTTC
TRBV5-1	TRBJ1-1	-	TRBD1	CASSPWTGQVTEAFF	TGCGCCAGCAGCCCATGGACGGGACAGGTGACTGAAGCTTTCTTT
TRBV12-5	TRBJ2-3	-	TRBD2	CASGLAGDTDTQYF	TGTGCTAGTGGTTTAGCGGGGGACACAGATACGCAGTATTTT
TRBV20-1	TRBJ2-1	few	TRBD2	CSATGTSGGVYNEQFF	TGCAGTGCGACCGGGACTAGCGGGGGGGTTTACAATGAGCAGTTCTTC
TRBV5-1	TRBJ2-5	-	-	CASRFPGAQETQYF	TGCGCCAGCAGGTTTCCGGGGGCACAAGAGACCCAGTACTTC